Presented here are 22 T cell receptor beta chains from one specimen sequenced in a study of patients and donors after allogeneic stem cell transplantation. One entry per CDR3 protein, called by TCRdb with MiXCR from the RT-PCR reads. The sample has about 40,000 distinct CDR3 sequences; about 30% are singletons. Material for sequencing was blood, either unsorted or a sorted T cell fraction (not recorded which). These receptors originate from a human donor who was either an allogeneic HSCT recipient or a stem cell or donor lymphocyte infusion donor (not recorded which). It is not recorded whose cells these are; they may come from a transplant donor.

The V gene is TRBV28, the J gene TRBJ2-4; D is ambiguous. Trimming removed 6 bases at V and 0 bases at J, with 6 bases between. The CDR3 sequence is 13 residues long. Germline V CDR1 and CDR2: MDHEN, SYDVKM. CDR3 sequence reads: CASSRLAKNIQYF. DNA of the CDR3: TGTGCCAGCAGCAGGTTAGCCAAAAACATTCAGTACTTC.

This clonotype was found many times. This rearrangement joins TRBV6-1 to TRBJ1-6; no definite D call. The CDR3 is made up of 13 amino acids. V gave up 4 bases and J gave up 4 bases, with 5 bases separating them. In germline, CDR1 is MNHNS, CDR2 SASEGT. The CDR3 DNA sequence: TGTGCCAGCAGTGCCTTTTATAATTCACCCCTCCACTTT. Amino acids: CASSAFYNSPLHF.

In this sample, this clonotype turned up a few times. This rearrangement joins TRBV4-3 to TRBJ1-6; no reliable D call. In germline, CDR1 is LGHNA, CDR2 YSLEER. This CDR3 has 16 amino acids. Trimming took off 5 bases at V and 0 bases at J, with 11 bases between the two ends. The CDR3 loop is CASSKTPSSYNSPLHF. In nucleotides, the CDR3 is TGCGCCAGCAGCAAAACACCGAGCTCCTATAATTCACCCCTCCACTTT.

This sequence joins TRBV27 and TRBJ2-1, with D possibly TRBD2 on 6 matching bases. Trimming took 6 bases from V and 9 from J, leaving 15 bases between them. Per germline, CDR1 MNHEY and CDR2 SMNVEV (reference sequence). This CDR3 spans 13 amino acids. CDR3 nucleotide sequence: TGTGCCAGCAGAGGGACTCTACTTCTTGAGCAGTTCTTC. Amino acid sequence: CASRGTLLLEQFF.

V is TRBV10-3 and J is TRBJ2-2; D remains unclear. V gave up 2 bases and J gave up 0 bases, with 10 bases separating them. The CDR3 consists of 16 residues. CDR1 and CDR2 from the germline V gene are ENHRY and SYGVKD. The CDR3 bases are TGTGCCATCAGTGAGAAATACACCGCGAACACCGGGGAGCTGTTTTTT. This sequence encodes CAISEKYTANTGELFF.

This clonotype was observed a handful of times. The rearrangement uses TRBV7-2 and TRBJ1-5; maybe TRBD1 (6 bases). Trimming cost V 5 bases and J 2 bases, with 22 bases left between them. This CDR3 is built from 18 residues. Looked up from germline, CDR1 is SGHTA and CDR2 is FQGNSA. Here the CDR3 DNA reads TGTACCAGCAGCCACCCCCCTGACAGGCGGAGAGGCAATCAGCCCCAGCATTTT. It specifies CTSSHPPDRRRGNQPQHF.

In its sample, this clonotype was seen a few times. The gene calls are TRBV6-6 and TRBJ2-7; the match to TRBD2 covers 10 bases. The V and J ends lost 4 bases and 4 bases, in that order; junction bases with no gene match: 7. CDR3 length: 15 amino acids. Germline CDR1 is MNHNY and CDR2 is SVGAGI (reference sequence). CDR3 coding DNA: TGTGCCAGCAGTTCCTGGCTAGCGGGAGTTTACGAGCAGTACTTC. Translation: CASSSWLAGVYEQYF.

The chain links TRBV5-6 to TRBJ1-2; possible D gene TRBD1, 5 bases. This CDR3 region has 13 residues. Per germline, CDR1 SGHDT and CDR2 YYEEEE. V was trimmed by 4 bases and J by 5 bases, leaving 12 bases between them. The CDR3, as DNA: TGTGCCAGCAGCCGAGGGGTAGGATATGGCTACACCTTC. This sequence encodes CASSRGVGYGYTF.

This clonotype came up a few times. The V and J genes are TRBV6-5 and TRBJ2-2; TRBD1 matches 7 bases. The CDR3 length is 17 residues. V shed 2 bases, J shed 6 bases, and the junction held 12 bases outside the gene matches. Germline V gene sequence: CDR1 MNHEY, CDR2 SVGAGI. CDR3 residues: CASSYRQGRGWSGELFF. CDR3 DNA sequence: TGTGCCAGCAGTTACCGACAGGGAAGGGGGTGGTCCGGGGAGCTGTTTTTT.

The gene calls are TRBV25-1 and TRBJ1-5; possible D gene TRBD1, 6 bases. Germline V gene lookup returns CDR1 MGHDK and CDR2 SYGVNS. The CDR3 covers 11 residues. Trimming left V 7 bases short and J 7 bases short, with 8 bases between. CDR3 DNA sequence: TGTGCCAGCATCGGGGGCCAGCCCCAGCATTTT. This encodes CASIGGQPQHF.

This chain uses TRBV5-1 with TRBJ2-7; no firm D call. Trimming removed 0 bases at V and 3 bases at J, with 10 bases between. This CDR3 is built from 14 residues. CDR1 SGHRS and CDR2 YFSETQ come from the germline V gene. This CDR3 is CASSLEMAVYEQYF. The CDR3, as DNA: TGCGCCAGCAGCTTGGAGATGGCAGTCTACGAGCAGTACTTC.

This clonotype was recorded a few times. The V and J genes are TRBV7-9 and TRBJ1-4; TRBD1 aligns across 8 bases. After removal of 5 bases from V and 5 bases from J, the junction contained 7 bases not matched to a gene. CDR1 SEHNR and CDR2 FQNEAQ come from the germline V gene (reference sequence). The CDR3 extends over 15 amino acids. CDR3 sequence reads: CASSLDRGTNEKLFF. In DNA, the CDR3 is TGTGCCAGCAGCCTCGACAGGGGAACGAATGAAAAACTGTTTTTT. The variable domain in full, completed from reference TRBV7-9 and TRBJ1-4, reads DTGVSQNPRHKITKRGQNVTFRCDPISEHNRLYWYRQTLGQGPEFLTYFQNEAQLEKSRLLSDRFSAERPKGSFSTLEIQRTEQGDSAMYLCASSLDRGTNEKLFFGSGTQLSVL.

This clonotype was recorded a few times. The rearrangement links TRBV29-1 to TRBJ2-1; 7 bases line up with TRBD2. There are 15 residues in the CDR3. V was clipped by 4 bases and J by 12 bases; unmatched bases: 18. Germline V gene data show CDR1 as SQVTM and CDR2 as ANQGSEA. The DNA for the CDR3 is TGCAGCGTTGTCCCCATGGGGACTACCGGGGGGAGGCAGTTCTTC. Protein product: CSVVPMGTTGGRQFF.

The chain combines TRBV12-3 or TRBV12-4 with TRBJ2-3; no clear D. The CDR3 runs to 13 residues. Trimming removed 7 bases at V and 2 bases at J, with 10 bases between. CDR3 bases: TGTGCCAGCATTGCGAGTTTCACAGATACGCAGTATTTT. Protein product: CASIASFTDTQYF.

With regard to this clonotype: One junction end does not reproduce the germline sequence, and a read error may be involved. This chain connects TRBV10-3 to TRBJ2-1; 10 bases agree with TRBD2. CDR3 size: 15 residues. CDR1 is ENHRY, CDR2 SYGVKD, per germline. DNA for the CDR3: TGTGCCATCAATCCTAGCGGGAGCTCCTACAATGACCAGTTCTTC. Translating it yields CAINPSGSSYNDQFF.

This clonotype was recorded a few times. The J gene is TRBJ1-4, the V gene TRBV7-3; D possibly corresponds to TRBD1 (6 bases). This CDR3 has 13 amino acids. From germline, CDR1 is SGHTA and CDR2 FQGTGA. Trimming pared 0 bases from V and 8 bases from J, leaving 7 bases between. In DNA, the CDR3 is TGTGCCAGCAGCTTAACGGGGGCCGAAAAACTGTTTTTT. It encodes CASSLTGAEKLFF.

The gene calls are TRBV10-3 and TRBJ1-6, with 7 bases aligning to TRBD1. CDR1 is ENHRY and CDR2 is SYGVKD in the germline V gene. This CDR3 comprises 15 residues. V was pared by 2 bases and J by 7 bases, with 5 bases of the junction left unmatched. The CDR3 DNA follows: TGTGCCATCAGTGAGCTTGACAGGGCGAATTCACCCCTCCACTTT. Encoded protein: CAISELDRANSPLHF.

This clonotype has more than one count but fewer than ten. The chain links TRBV4-3 to TRBJ2-1; no reliable D call. V was shortened by 4 bases and J by 4 bases, with 11 bases between the two germline ends. The germline V gene encodes CDR1 LGHNA and CDR2 YSLEER. The CDR3 contains 14 residues. The CDR3 nucleotides read TGCGCCAGCAGCCGAGGATCGATGTACAATGAGCAGTTCTTC. Translated, it gives CASSRGSMYNEQFF.

The chain uses TRBV28 and TRBJ2-5, with 7 bases aligning to TRBD1. The CDR3 is 14 residues long. Germline CDR1 and CDR2: MDHEN and SYDVKM. Germline trimming cut 5 bases from V and 1 base from J; bases unmatched to any gene: 4. In DNA, the CDR3 is TGTGCCAGCAGTCTCCGACAGGGCCAAGAGACCCAGTACTTC. Translating it yields CASSLRQGQETQYF.

This clonotype was found a few times. CDR3 in amino acids: CASSHARMTEAFF. DNA for the CDR3: TGCGCCAGCAGCCACGCCAGGATGACTGAAGCTTTCTTT. This chain joins TRBV4-3 and TRBJ1-1; D unresolved. Germline V lookup: CDR1 LGHNA, CDR2 YSLEER. The V end was cut by 3 bases, the J end by 5 bases, with 10 bases between. There are 13 residues in the CDR3.

This clonotype was detected only a few times. This sequence joins TRBV4-3 and TRBJ2-1; D uncertain. Germline V lookup: CDR1 LGHNA, CDR2 YSLEER. Trimming cost V 0 bases and J 7 bases, with 7 bases left between them. This CDR3 is 13 amino acids long. Written as DNA, the CDR3 is TGCGCCAGCAGCCAAGAGTGGAAGAATGAGCAGTTCTTC. This encodes CASSQEWKNEQFF.

This clonotype was observed many times. The chain links TRBV12-3 or TRBV12-4 to TRBJ1-3, with D possibly TRBD1 on 5 matching bases. Trimming cost V 5 bases and J 6 bases, with 20 bases left between them. The CDR3 loop spans 16 amino acids. DNA of the CDR3: TGTGCCAGCAGTGGTAGGAACCCCTCCGGGGCAAACACCATATATTTT. It is translated as CASSGRNPSGANTIYF.